These T cell receptor beta chains were read from a single sample in a study of HIV-infected children after antiretroviral therapy interruption. TCRdb re-called the 3' RACE reads with MiXCR, one entry per CDR3 protein. Of some 3,900 distinct CDR3 sequences listed, about 4.6% are singletons. The sample in question was CD45RO+ CD8+ T cells from PBMCs, pooled from several time points, obtained from a donor given antiretroviral therapy, either interrupted or continuous. These receptor sequences come from a pool of human donors with HIV. The CDR3 runs from the conserved cysteine through the conserved F or W. The D gene is left open where the match is weak. For some rows the clone size is stated as once, few or many, or as a class when expanded; others skip it.

J gene: TRBJ2-7; D gene: TRBD1; clone size: .; V gene: TRBV12-3/TRBV12-4; CDR3 DNA: TGTGCCAGCACCCCAGGGGGCTACGAGCAGTACTTC; CDR3 protein: CASTPGGYEQYF
J gene: TRBJ2-1; D gene: .; clone size: many; V gene: TRBV21-1; CDR3 DNA: TGTGCCAGCATGGAAGCGGGAGGGCCTTGGGATGAGCAGTTCTTC; CDR3 protein: CASMEAGGPWDEQFF
J gene: TRBJ2-7; D gene: .; clone size: .; V gene: TRBV14; CDR3 DNA: TGTGCCAGCAGCCCGGGACTCTCCTACGAGCAGTACTTC; CDR3 protein: CASSPGLSYEQYF
J gene: TRBJ2-7; D gene: .; clone size: many; V gene: TRBV6-2/TRBV6-3; CDR3 DNA: TGTGCCAGCAGCCCTCCGGGTCCCTACGAGCAGTACTTC; CDR3 protein: CASSPPGPYEQYF
J gene: TRBJ2-6; D gene: .; clone size: many; V gene: TRBV2; CDR3 DNA: TGTGCCAGCAGGGTTGGACAGCCTCCTCTCGGGGCCAACGTCCTGACTTTC; CDR3 protein: CASRVGQPPLGANVLTF
J gene: TRBJ1-1; D gene: .; clone size: many; V gene: TRBV5-6; CDR3 DNA: TGTGCCAGCAGCCCAAGCACAGGGACTGAAGCTTTCTTT; CDR3 protein: CASSPSTGTEAFF
J gene: TRBJ1-1; D gene: .; clone size: many; V gene: TRBV7-9; CDR3 DNA: TGTGCCAGCAGCCCGGCGGTCGAAGCTTTCTTT; CDR3 protein: CASSPAVEAFF
J gene: TRBJ2-5; D gene: .; clone size: few; V gene: TRBV5-1; CDR3 DNA: TGCGCCAGCAGCTTGGAGTATCTAGCGCCGGAGACCCAGTACTTC; CDR3 protein: CASSLEYLAPETQYF
J gene: TRBJ2-5; D gene: TRBD1; clone size: many; V gene: TRBV9; CDR3 DNA: TGTGCCAGCAGCGTGGGAACAGGGGGCAAAGGGGAGACCCAGTACTTC; CDR3 protein: CASSVGTGGKGETQYF
J gene: TRBJ2-7; D gene: .; clone size: many; V gene: TRBV3-1; CDR3 DNA: TGTGCCAGCAGCCAAGTCGGGGGGCTGTACGAGCAGTACTTC; CDR3 protein: CASSQVGGLYEQYF
J gene: TRBJ1-1; D gene: .; clone size: many; V gene: TRBV12-3/TRBV12-4; CDR3 DNA: TGTGCCAGCTCTTATGTCAGGACCGCTGAAGCTTTCTTT; CDR3 protein: CASSYVRTAEAFF
J gene: TRBJ1-4; D gene: .; clone size: many; V gene: TRBV4-1; CDR3 DNA: TGCGCCAGCAGCCAAAAACCAGGGAGTTTGGATGAAAAACTGTTTTTT; CDR3 protein: CASSQKPGSLDEKLFF
J gene: TRBJ1-5; D gene: .; clone size: medium-sized; V gene: TRBV19; CDR3 DNA: TGTGCCAGTAGGGACTGGGACACGGATAGCAATCAGCCCCAGCATTTT; CDR3 protein: CASRDWDTDSNQPQHF
J gene: TRBJ2-7; D gene: .; clone size: .; V gene: TRBV4-2; CDR3 DNA: TGTGCCAGCAGGGACGCGGAGGGGCCGCCAGAAGAGCAGTACTTC; CDR3 protein: CASRDAEGPPEEQYF
J gene: TRBJ1-2; D gene: .; clone size: .; V gene: TRBV9; CDR3 DNA: TGTGCCAGCAGCCCAACGGGGGGCGCCTATGGCTACACCTTC; CDR3 protein: CASSPTGGAYGYTF
J gene: TRBJ2-1; D gene: .; clone size: few; V gene: TRBV2; CDR3 DNA: TGTGCCAGCAGCGATGACAGCAATGAGCAGTTCTTC; CDR3 protein: CASSDDSNEQFF
J gene: TRBJ2-7; D gene: TRBD2; clone size: .; V gene: TRBV12-3/TRBV12-4; CDR3 DNA: TGTGCCAGCACATTAGCGGGGGGCAGAAACGAGCAGTACTTC; CDR3 protein: CASTLAGGRNEQYF
J gene: TRBJ2-7; D gene: .; clone size: medium-sized; V gene: TRBV4-3; CDR3 DNA: TGCGCCAGCAGCCAAGATGTAGGGCGCCGTCTGTACTTC; CDR3 protein: CASSQDVGRRLYF
J gene: TRBJ2-3; D gene: TRBD2; clone size: many; V gene: TRBV3-1; CDR3 DNA: TGTGCCAGCAGCCAAGGCGGACTAGCGGGGGGGCCTTTGGGCACAGATACGCAGTATTTT; CDR3 protein: CASSQGGLAGGPLGTDTQYF
J gene: TRBJ1-5; D gene: .; clone size: few; V gene: TRBV28; CDR3 DNA: TGTGCCAGTAGTTATACTCAGCCCCAGCATTTT; CDR3 protein: CASSYTQPQHF
J gene: TRBJ1-1; D gene: .; clone size: medium-sized; V gene: TRBV7-9; CDR3 DNA: TGTGCCAGCAGCTCCCAGCTAAGCGGGCGCGACACTGAAGCTTTCTTT; CDR3 protein: CASSSQLSGRDTEAFF
J gene: TRBJ2-7; D gene: .; clone size: medium-sized; V gene: TRBV7-3; CDR3 DNA: TGTGCCAGCAGCCTTACAGGGAATCGCGAGCAGTACTTC; CDR3 protein: CASSLTGNREQYF
J gene: TRBJ2-7; D gene: .; clone size: many; V gene: TRBV7-6; CDR3 DNA: TGTGCCAGCAGCTTGGGGGGTGTCGGCGAGCAGTACTTC; CDR3 protein: CASSLGGVGEQYF
J gene: TRBJ2-7; D gene: TRBD2; clone size: many; V gene: TRBV4-1; CDR3 DNA: TGCGCCAGCAGCCAAGAAGGGTTGGCGGGGGGGATAAACGAGCAGTACTTC; CDR3 protein: CASSQEGLAGGINEQYF
J gene: TRBJ2-3; D gene: .; clone size: many; V gene: TRBV12-3/TRBV12-4; CDR3 DNA: TGTGCCAGCAGTTTCTCCGGGAATACGCAGTATTTT; CDR3 protein: CASSFSGNTQYF
J gene: TRBJ2-3; D gene: .; clone size: many; V gene: TRBV5-4; CDR3 DNA: TGTGCCAGCAGCTTGGACCAGGGGAGCACAGATACGCAGTATTTT; CDR3 protein: CASSLDQGSTDTQYF
J gene: TRBJ2-3; D gene: .; clone size: .; V gene: TRBV2; CDR3 DNA: TGTGCCAGCAGTGGGGGAACTTCGTCCACAGATACGCAGTATTTT; CDR3 protein: CASSGGTSSTDTQYF
J gene: TRBJ1-4; D gene: .; clone size: large; V gene: TRBV18; CDR3 DNA: TGTGCCAGCTCACCACTCAGGGCCGCTGAAAAACTGTTTTTT; CDR3 protein: CASSPLRAAEKLFF
J gene: TRBJ2-5; D gene: .; clone size: many; V gene: TRBV20-1; CDR3 DNA: TGCAGTGCTAGGGGGGCAGCGGTCCAAGAGACCCAGTACTTC; CDR3 protein: CSARGAAVQETQYF
J gene: TRBJ2-5; D gene: TRBD2; clone size: large; V gene: TRBV7-2; CDR3 DNA: TGTGCCAGCAGCTTAACTAGCGGGGAAGAGACCCAGTACTTC; CDR3 protein: CASSLTSGEETQYF
J gene: TRBJ2-7; D gene: TRBD1; clone size: many; V gene: TRBV29-1; CDR3 DNA: TGCAGCGTTGGTGGGGACAGGGGAACCTACGAGCAGTACTTC; CDR3 protein: CSVGGDRGTYEQYF
J gene: TRBJ2-3; D gene: .; clone size: .; V gene: TRBV19; CDR3 DNA: TGTGCCAGTAGTATAGGGTGGTCGAGCACAGATACGCAGTATTTT; CDR3 protein: CASSIGWSSTDTQYF
J gene: TRBJ2-1; D gene: .; clone size: .; V gene: TRBV6-5; CDR3 DNA: TGTGCCAGCAGTTACGGAAAGAACAATGAGCAGTTCTTC; CDR3 protein: CASSYGKNNEQFF
J gene: TRBJ2-1; D gene: TRBD2; clone size: many; V gene: TRBV6-4; CDR3 DNA: TGTGCCAGCAGCCCGACTAGCGGGGGCGAAGGTGAGCAGTTCTTC; CDR3 protein: CASSPTSGGEGEQFF
J gene: TRBJ2-5; D gene: TRBD1; clone size: many; V gene: TRBV23-1; CDR3 DNA: TGCGCCAGCAGTCCTCATGAGGGGACAGGGGGCGGGGAGACCCAGTACTTC; CDR3 protein: CASSPHEGTGGGETQYF
J gene: TRBJ2-2; D gene: TRBD1; clone size: few; V gene: TRBV13; CDR3 DNA: TGTGCCAGCAGCTTAGGCACCCTCCGACAGGGGGCATCCGGGGAGCTGTTTTTT; CDR3 protein: CASSLGTLRQGASGELFF
J gene: TRBJ1-1; D gene: .; clone size: .; V gene: TRBV30; CDR3 DNA: TGTGCCTTCGAATCGGGACGTCGATCTGAAGCTTTCTTT; CDR3 protein: CAFESGRRSEAFF
J gene: TRBJ1-2; D gene: .; clone size: few; V gene: TRBV28; CDR3 DNA: TGTGCCAGCAGTTCCTTAGACGGCTACTATGGCTACACCTTC; CDR3 protein: CASSSLDGYYGYTF
J gene: TRBJ1-1; D gene: .; clone size: medium-sized; V gene: TRBV20-1; CDR3 DNA: TGCAGTGCTAGCCTTCGGCAGGGTGATCTGAACACTGAAGCTTTCTTT; CDR3 protein: CSASLRQGDLNTEAFF